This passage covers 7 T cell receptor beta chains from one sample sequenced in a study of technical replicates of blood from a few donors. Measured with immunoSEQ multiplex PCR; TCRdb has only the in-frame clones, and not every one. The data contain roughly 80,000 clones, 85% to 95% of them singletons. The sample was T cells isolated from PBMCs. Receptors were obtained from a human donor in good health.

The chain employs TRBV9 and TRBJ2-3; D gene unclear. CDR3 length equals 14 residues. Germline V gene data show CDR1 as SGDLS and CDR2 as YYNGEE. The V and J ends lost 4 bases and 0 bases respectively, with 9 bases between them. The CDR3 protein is CASSPSRSTDTQYF. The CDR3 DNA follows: TGTGCCAGCAGCCCCTCGCGGAGCACAGATACGCAGTATTTT.

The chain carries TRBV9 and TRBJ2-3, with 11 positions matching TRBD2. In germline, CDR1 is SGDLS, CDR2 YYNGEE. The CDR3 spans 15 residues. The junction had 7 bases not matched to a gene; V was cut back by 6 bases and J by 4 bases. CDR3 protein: CASIRGLAEADTQYF. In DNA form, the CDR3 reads TGTGCCAGCATCCGGGGACTAGCGGAAGCAGATACGCAGTATTTT. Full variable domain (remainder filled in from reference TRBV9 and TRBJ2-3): DSGVTQTPKHLITATGQRVTLRCSPRSGDLSVYWYQQSLDQGLQFLIQYYNGEERAKGNILERFSAQQFPDLHSELNLSSLELGDSALYFCASIRGLAEADTQYFGPGTRLTVL.

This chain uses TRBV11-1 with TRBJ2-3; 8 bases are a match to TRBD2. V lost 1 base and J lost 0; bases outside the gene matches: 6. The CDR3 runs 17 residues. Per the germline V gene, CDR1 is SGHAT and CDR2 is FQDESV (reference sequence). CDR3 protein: CASSLERSGTSTDTQYF. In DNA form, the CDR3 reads TGTGCCAGCAGCTTAGAACGTAGCGGGACTAGCACAGATACGCAGTATTTT.

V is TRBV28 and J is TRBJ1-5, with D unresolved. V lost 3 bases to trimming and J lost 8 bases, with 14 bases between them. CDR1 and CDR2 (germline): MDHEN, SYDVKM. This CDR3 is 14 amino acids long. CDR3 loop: CASSFRAAREPQHF. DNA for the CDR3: TGTGCCAGCAGTTTTCGGGCAGCGCGGGAGCCCCAGCATTTT.

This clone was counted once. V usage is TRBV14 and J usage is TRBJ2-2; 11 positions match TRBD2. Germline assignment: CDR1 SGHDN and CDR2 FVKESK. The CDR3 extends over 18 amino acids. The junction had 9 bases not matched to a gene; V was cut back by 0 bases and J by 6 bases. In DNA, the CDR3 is TGTGCCAGCAGCCAAGATCTGGCTAGCGGGAGGTTAGCCGGGGAGCTGTTTTTT. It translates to CASSQDLASGRLAGELFF.

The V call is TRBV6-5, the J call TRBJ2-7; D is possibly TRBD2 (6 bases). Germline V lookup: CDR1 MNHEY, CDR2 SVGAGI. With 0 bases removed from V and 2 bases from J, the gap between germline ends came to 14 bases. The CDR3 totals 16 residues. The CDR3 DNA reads TGTGCCAGCAGTTACTCTCGCGGGACTCTCACCTACGAGCAGTACTTC. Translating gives CASSYSRGTLTYEQYF.

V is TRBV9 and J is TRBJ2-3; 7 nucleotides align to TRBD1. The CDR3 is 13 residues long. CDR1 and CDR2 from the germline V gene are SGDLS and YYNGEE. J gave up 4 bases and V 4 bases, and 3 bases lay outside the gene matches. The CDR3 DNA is TGTGCCAGCAGCCCTACAGGGGCAGATACGCAGTATTTT. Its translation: CASSPTGADTQYF.